This T cell receptor (beta chain) was recorded in a study of spatial heterogeneity in lung cancer. This clonotype was recorded many times. Documented time point: sample taken at primary tumor resection. Unsorted whole RNA samples from tumor, nontumor lung or frozen PBMC were sequenced. MiXCR, applied by TCRdb to the 5' RACE reads, yields one record per CDR3 protein. The table shows around 11,000 distinct CDR3 sequences, with less than 7.5% occurring only once. CDR1 and CDR2 (germline): KGHSH, LQKENI. V was shortened by 5 bases and J by 6 bases, with 10 bases between the two germline ends. The CDR3 covers 13 residues.

V is TRBV18 and J is TRBJ2-2, with a tentative D call TRBD1 (6 bases). The clonotype originates from a male donor with early-stage non-small cell lung cancer. The specimen was PBMCs, collected at surgery. The chain's CDR3 is CASSDRQAGELFF. The DNA for the CDR3 is TGTGCCAGCTCAGATCGACAGGCCGGGGAGCTGTTTTTT.